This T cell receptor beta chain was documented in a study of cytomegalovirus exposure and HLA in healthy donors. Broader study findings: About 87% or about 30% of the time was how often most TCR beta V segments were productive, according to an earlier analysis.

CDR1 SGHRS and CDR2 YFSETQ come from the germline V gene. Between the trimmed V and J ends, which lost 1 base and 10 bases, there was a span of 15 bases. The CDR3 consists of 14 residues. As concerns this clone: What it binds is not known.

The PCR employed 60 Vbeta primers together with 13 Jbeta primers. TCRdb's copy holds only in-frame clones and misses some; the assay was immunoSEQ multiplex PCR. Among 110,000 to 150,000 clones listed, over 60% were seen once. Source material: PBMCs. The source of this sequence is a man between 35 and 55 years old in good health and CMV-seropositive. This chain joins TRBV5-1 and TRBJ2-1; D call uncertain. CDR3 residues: CASSLTPNFKEQFF. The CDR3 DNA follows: TGCGCCAGCAGCTTGACTCCGAACTTCAAGGAGCAGTTCTTC.